These 20 T cell receptor beta chains share one sample of origin, sequenced in a study of cytomegalovirus exposure and HLA in healthy donors. A multiplex PCR was run with 60 Vbeta primers and 13 Jbeta primers. This table comes from immunoSEQ multiplex PCR, and its TCRdb copy is limited to in-frame clones, with some not included. Among under 200,000 clones listed, approximately 82% were seen once. Material for sequencing was PBMCs. The source of these receptors is a man aged 50-59 years in good health and CMV-seropositive.

V and J are TRBV18 and TRBJ2-1; 8 bases line up with TRBD2. The CDR3 is 15 amino acids. Trimming at V came to 3 bases and at J to 8 bases, leaving 9 bases not matched to a gene. Germline loops: CDR1 KGHSH, CDR2 LQKENI. The CDR3 bases are TGTGCCAGCTCACCGGTGGCGGGGGGCATCGATGAGCAGTTCTTC. Its translation: CASSPVAGGIDEQFF.

The CDR3 DNA follows: TGTGCCACCAAGGAGGGACAGAACTATGGCTACACCTTC. Protein: CATKEGQNYGYTF. V gene TRBV27 combines with J gene TRBJ1-2; 7 bases align to TRBD1. The CDR3 is 13 residues long. The germline CDR1 and CDR2 sequences are MNHEY and SMNVEV (reference sequence). V shed 10 bases, J shed 2 bases, and the junction held 7 bases outside the gene matches.

This chain connects TRBV6-1 to TRBJ1-2, with unresolved D. Trimming pared 0 bases from V and 4 bases from J, leaving 9 bases between. The CDR3 extends over 14 amino acids. The germline gives CDR1 MNHNS, CDR2 SASEGT. The CDR3 is CASSEALISYGYTF. CDR3 bases: TGTGCCAGCAGTGAAGCGCTTATTAGCTATGGCTACACCTTC.

This chain uses TRBV10-3 with TRBJ2-3; 7 positions match TRBD1. In germline, CDR1 is ENHRY, CDR2 SYGVKD. This CDR3 is built from 15 residues. V lost 4 bases and J lost 2; bases outside the gene matches: 6. The CDR3 protein is CAISGTGVATDTQYF. The CDR3 DNA reads TGTGCCATCAGTGGCACAGGGGTTGCCACAGATACGCAGTATTTT.

This clone appeared a few times. V and J are TRBV4-1 and TRBJ2-3; TRBD2 is a possible D gene (6 bases). Between the trimmed V and J ends, which lost 1 base and 0 bases, there was a span of 11 bases. Per the germline V gene, CDR1 is MGHRA and CDR2 is YSYEKL. The CDR3 is 16 residues long. The CDR3 sequence is CASSQGSGSSTDTQYF. CDR3 bases: TGCGCCAGCAGCCAAGGTAGCGGTTCTAGCACAGATACGCAGTATTTT.

This clone is a singleton in its sample. J is TRBJ2-2 and V is TRBV10-1, with 8 bases matching TRBD2. Germline CDR1 is WNHNN and CDR2 is SYGVQD (reference sequence). The CDR3 has 14 residues. V was clipped by 11 bases and J by 0 bases; unmatched bases: 5. The CDR3 is CASPGGANTGELFF. In DNA form, the CDR3 reads TGCGCCTCCCCCGGGGGGGCGAACACCGGGGAGCTGTTTTTT.

The chain has TRBV7-9 and TRBJ1-1; 7 bases agree with TRBD1. The germline gives CDR1 SEHNR, CDR2 FQNEAQ (reference sequence). The J segment lost 2 bases and the V segment lost 1 base, leaving 1 base of the junction unmatched. The CDR3 is 14 residues long. Here the CDR3 DNA reads TGTGCCAGCAGCTTAGAGGGGGCTAACACTGAAGCTTTCTTT. This encodes CASSLEGANTEAFF.

The V gene is TRBV27, the J gene TRBJ2-5, with TRBD1 matching 9 bases. Germline assignment: CDR1 MNHEY and CDR2 SMNVEV (reference sequence). The CDR3 covers 15 residues. Trimming took 3 bases from V and 3 from J; bases not matched to a gene: 5. CDR3 region: CASSLRGQGEETQYF. The CDR3 bases are TGTGCCAGCAGTTTGAGGGGACAGGGAGAAGAGACCCAGTACTTC.

This chain links TRBV6-1 with TRBJ1-3; D may be TRBD1 (5 bases). The CDR3 is 14 residues long. The germline V gene encodes CDR1 MNHNS and CDR2 SASEGT. V was clipped by 10 bases and J by 0 bases, with 13 bases between them. The CDR3 loop reads CAITRAHSGNTIYF. The CDR3, as DNA: TGTGCCATTACCAGGGCCCACTCTGGAAACACCATATATTTT.

This clone was observed once. V gene TRBV5-5 combines with J gene TRBJ1-4; D remains unclear. Germline V CDR1 and CDR2: SGHKS, YYEKEE (reference sequence). The CDR3 is 14 residues long. Trimming shortened V by 4 bases and J by 3 bases, and 10 bases separated the two germline ends. The DNA of the CDR3 is TGTGCCAGCAGCCTTCGAGGAGCTAATGAAAAACTGTTTTTT. Translation: CASSLRGANEKLFF.

The CDR3 DNA reads TGTGCCAGCAGGGGCGGGGGTTACAATGAGCAGTTCTTC. Translating gives CASRGGGYNEQFF. J is TRBJ2-1 and V is TRBV6-5; 7 nucleotides line up with TRBD2. The V and J ends lost 6 bases and 4 bases, in that order; junction bases with no gene match: 3. CDR1 and CDR2 (germline): MNHEY, SVGAGI. The CDR3 extends over 13 amino acids.

This chain uses TRBV7-9 with TRBJ2-2; D might be TRBD1 (5 bases). The CDR3 length is 16 residues. Trimming left V 5 bases short and J 6 bases short, with 19 bases between. Looked up from germline, CDR1 is SEHNR and CDR2 is FQNEAQ (reference sequence). CDR3 sequence: CASSPLEGVLPGELFF. For the CDR3, the DNA is TGTGCCAGCAGCCCCTTGGAAGGGGTCCTGCCCGGGGAGCTGTTTTTT.

This chain connects TRBV15 to TRBJ2-5; D uncertain. V lost 3 bases, J lost 2 bases, and 10 bases lay in between. CDR1 is LNHNV, CDR2 YYDKDF, per germline (reference sequence). This CDR3 region has 14 residues. The CDR3 DNA follows: TGTGCCACCAGCAGTGGGCAGTCACAAGAGACCCAGTACTTC. It specifies CATSSGQSQETQYF.

This chain uses TRBV6-1 with TRBJ2-2; possibly TRBD1 for D (6 bases). Trimming stripped 4 bases from V and 0 bases from J, with 9 bases between. The CDR3 spans 15 residues. Germline V gives CDR1 MNHNS, CDR2 SASEGT. CDR3 in amino acids: CASSVGQPNTGELFF. Written as DNA, the CDR3 is TGTGCCAGCAGTGTGGGACAACCGAACACCGGGGAGCTGTTTTTT.

This clone turned up a few times. The genes are TRBV27 and TRBJ2-4, with 7 bases that match TRBD2. The CDR3 extends over 14 amino acids. V trimming: 2 bases; J trimming: 6 bases; junction bases outside the gene matches: 4. Germline-derived CDR1 and CDR2 are MNHEY and SMNVEV (reference sequence). The CDR3 DNA sequence: TGTGCCAGCAGTTTAATCGCTAGCGGAAACATTCAGTACTTC. Translation gives CASSLIASGNIQYF.

The chain joins TRBV5-1 to TRBJ2-7, with 9 bases lining up with TRBD2. CDR1 and CDR2 (germline): SGHRS, YFSETQ. The trim removed 3 bases at V and 3 bases at J, leaving 4 bases unmatched. The CDR3 is made up of 14 amino acids. In nucleotides, the CDR3 is TGCGCCAGCAGCTGGATTAGCGGGAGCTACGAGCAGTACGTC. It codes for CASSWISGSYEQYV.

DNA of the CDR3: TGTGCCAGCGTCCCGGGCCAGGGATTAATATTGGATGAAGCTTTCTTT. The encoded protein is CASVPGQGLILDEAFF. The chain is built from TRBV27 and TRBJ1-1, with D possibly being TRBD1 (5 bases). CDR3 size: 16 residues. Per the germline V gene, CDR1 is MNHEY and CDR2 is SMNVEV (reference sequence). The V and J ends lost 8 bases and 7 bases respectively, with 26 bases between them.

This sequence joins TRBV27 and TRBJ2-7, with 11 nucleotides matching TRBD2. With V trimmed by 0 bases and J by 4 bases, 2 bases remained unmatched. The CDR3 sequence is 15 residues long. Germline values: CDR1 MNHEY, CDR2 SMNVEV (reference sequence). The CDR3 reads CASSLSASGGYEQYF. CDR3 nucleotide sequence: TGTGCCAGCAGTTTATCGGCTAGCGGGGGGTACGAGCAGTACTTC.

V gene TRBV16 combines with J gene TRBJ2-7; the D gene is possibly TRBD2 (5 bases). Germline-derived CDR1 and CDR2 are KGHSY and FQNENV. Deletions cut 4 bases from V and 6 bases from J, with 19 bases between. The CDR3 has 15 residues. CDR3 DNA sequence: TGTGCCAGCAGCCTATCTCTGGGTCGGGAAGGCGAGCAGTACTTC. It yields the protein CASSLSLGREGEQYF.

This clone appeared once. The V and J genes are TRBV15 and TRBJ2-5; 13 bases line up with TRBD2. The CDR3 covers 16 residues. Looked up from germline, CDR1 is LNHNV and CDR2 is YYDKDF (reference sequence). The V segment lost 1 base and the J segment 2 bases; nucleotides outside the gene matches: 1. CDR3 sequence: CATSRAGLAGQETQYF. The CDR3 coding sequence is TGTGCCACCAGCAGAGCGGGACTAGCGGGACAAGAGACCCAGTACTTC.